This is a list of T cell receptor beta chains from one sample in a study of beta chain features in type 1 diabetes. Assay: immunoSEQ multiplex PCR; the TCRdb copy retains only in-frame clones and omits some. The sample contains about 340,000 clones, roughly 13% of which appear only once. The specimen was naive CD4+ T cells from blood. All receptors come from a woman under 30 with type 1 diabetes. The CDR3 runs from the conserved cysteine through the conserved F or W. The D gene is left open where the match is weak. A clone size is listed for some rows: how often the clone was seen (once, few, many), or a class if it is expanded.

CASSGSSYEQYF	TGTGCCAGCAGTGGTTCGTCCTACGAGCAGTACTTC	NA	TRBV2	TRBJ2-7	NA
CSAFQREGHNEQYF	TGCAGCGCCTTCCAGCGGGAGGGTCACAACGAGCAGTACTTC	TRBD2	TRBV29-1	TRBJ2-7	few
CASSKGLESYNEQFF	TGCGCCAGCAGCAAGGGACTAGAATCCTACAATGAGCAGTTCTTC	TRBD2	TRBV4-1	TRBJ2-1	few
CAWSWQVNEKLFF	TGTGCCTGGTCTTGGCAGGTTAATGAAAAACTGTTTTTT	NA	TRBV30	TRBJ1-4	few
CASSQDGTGVLEAFF	TGCGCCAGCAGCCAGGATGGGACAGGCGTTCTTGAAGCTTTCTTT	TRBD1	TRBV4-3	TRBJ1-1	few
CASSLGARGHQETQYF	TGTGCCAGCAGCTTAGGGGCCAGGGGCCACCAAGAGACCCAGTACTTC	NA	TRBV11-2	TRBJ2-5	few
CASSTGALAFEQFF	TGTGCCAGCTCAACAGGGGCCCTAGCCTTTGAGCAGTTCTTC	TRBD1	TRBV18	TRBJ2-1	few
CASSQEAGALHEQYF	TGTGCCAGCAGCCAAGAAGCGGGGGCTCTCCACGAGCAGTACTTC	TRBD2	TRBV14	TRBJ2-7	NA
CASSLRLSSYNEQFF	TGCGCCAGCAGCTTGCGCCTGAGCTCCTACAATGAGCAGTTCTTC	NA	TRBV5-1	TRBJ2-1	few
CASSFQGAGANVLTF	TGTGCCAGCAGCTTCCAGGGGGCTGGGGCCAACGTCCTGACTTTC	TRBD1	TRBV5-6	TRBJ2-6	once
CASSLEGQTFGGYTF	TGCGCCAGCAGCTTGGAGGGGCAGACCTTTGGCGGCTACACCTTC	NA	TRBV5-1	TRBJ1-2	few
CAWRPGPNTEAFF	TGTGCCTGGAGGCCGGGTCCGAACACTGAAGCTTTCTTT	NA	TRBV30	TRBJ1-1	few
CASSLEAGIQETQYF	TGTGCCAGCAGCTTAGAGGCAGGGATCCAAGAGACCCAGTACTTC	NA	TRBV7-2	TRBJ2-5	NA
CAWAGDRANPEAFF	TGTGCCTGGGCCGGAGACAGGGCGAACCCTGAAGCTTTCTTT	TRBD1	TRBV30	TRBJ1-1	NA
CAISPGTSGSGAKNIQYF	TGTGCCATCAGTCCTGGGACTAGCGGGAGCGGTGCCAAAAACATTCAGTACTTC	TRBD2	TRBV10-3	TRBJ2-4	NA
CAWSRKSSGNTIYF	TGTGCCTGGAGTAGAAAGAGCTCTGGAAACACCATATATTTT	NA	TRBV30	TRBJ1-3	NA
CATSRKGLAVSSTDTQYF	TGTGCCACCAGCAGGAAGGGACTAGCGGTCTCTAGCACAGATACGCAGTATTTT	TRBD2	TRBV15	TRBJ2-3	few
CASCRVGNTEAFF	TGTGCCAGTTGCAGGGTTGGGAACACTGAAGCTTTCTTT	NA	TRBV14	TRBJ1-1	NA
CASSSTSDTQYF	TGCGCCAGCAGCTCCACTTCAGATACGCAGTATTTT	NA	TRBV5-1	TRBJ2-3	few
CACGDRAIYEQYF	TGTGCCTGTGGGGACAGGGCCATCTACGAGCAGTACTTC	TRBD1	TRBV30	TRBJ2-7	NA
CASSVNWTGGYTF	TGTGCCAGCAGCGTAAACTGGACAGGCGGCTACACCTTC	TRBD1	TRBV2	TRBJ1-2	few
CASSVRGRAGELFF	TGTGCCAGCAGCGTCCGTGGGAGAGCCGGGGAGCTGTTTTTT	NA	TRBV14	TRBJ2-2	few
CASSLNPGTGGRETQYF	TGCGCCAGCAGCTTAAACCCCGGGACAGGGGGCCGAGAGACCCAGTACTTC	TRBD1	TRBV5-1	TRBJ2-5	NA
CSVVGALAGGINEQFF	TGCAGCGTTGTGGGGGCCTTAGCGGGAGGAATCAATGAGCAGTTCTTC	TRBD2	TRBV29-1	TRBJ2-1	few
CASSKSPLAADTQYF	TGTGCCAGCAGCAAAAGCCCACTAGCTGCAGATACGCAGTATTTT	NA	TRBV7-3	TRBJ2-3	few
CASSPVQGAPGLDTQYF	TGTGCCAGCAGCCCGGTCCAGGGGGCGCCCGGACTAGATACGCAGTATTTT	TRBD1	TRBV5-6	TRBJ2-3	few
CASSLREINEQFF	TGTGCCAGCAGCTTACGGGAGATCAATGAGCAGTTCTTC	NA	TRBV7-2	TRBJ2-1	NA
CASSFRGPYQETQYF	TGCGCCAGCAGCTTCAGGGGCCCGTACCAAGAGACCCAGTACTTC	NA	TRBV5-1	TRBJ2-5	NA
CASSEAFGTPQYF	TGTGCCAGCAGTGAAGCTTTCGGGACTCCGCAGTATTTT	NA	TRBV2	TRBJ2-3	few
CASSSLSTDTQYF	TGTGCCAGCAGTTCACTAAGCACAGATACGCAGTATTTT	NA	TRBV27	TRBJ2-3	few
CASSPQEGNQPQHF	TGTGCCAGCTCACCCCAGGAAGGCAATCAGCCCCAGCATTTT	NA	TRBV18	TRBJ1-5	NA
CSVGEALYGYTF	TGCAGCGTTGGTGAGGCCCTCTATGGCTACACCTTC	NA	TRBV29-1	TRBJ1-2	NA
CASSFLAGQSTDTQYF	TGCGCCAGCAGCTTTCTAGCGGGTCAAAGCACAGATACGCAGTATTTT	TRBD2	TRBV5-1	TRBJ2-3	few
CASSYGRGLDYNEQFF	TGTGCCAGCAGTTACGGGCGAGGGCTAGACTACAATGAGCAGTTCTTC	NA	TRBV6-5	TRBJ2-1	few
CSVSTSGLKGAFF	TGCAGCGTTTCAACTTCGGGATTAAAGGGAGCTTTCTTT	NA	TRBV29-1	TRBJ1-1	NA
CASRAGLGQPQHF	TGTGCCAGCAGGGCGGGACTCGGTCAGCCCCAGCATTTT	NA	TRBV6-5	TRBJ1-5	NA
CASSGLAGLDTQYF	TGTGCCAGCAGCGGATTAGCGGGACTAGATACGCAGTATTTT	TRBD2	TRBV7-3	TRBJ2-3	NA
CASSIAGDTDTQYF	TGTGCCAGCAGCATAGCGGGAGACACAGATACGCAGTATTTT	TRBD2	TRBV25-1	TRBJ2-3	NA
CASGTGSGYYGYTF	TGTGCCAGCGGCACAGGGTCCGGCTACTATGGCTACACCTTC	NA	TRBV27	TRBJ1-2	NA
CASSLAIPGQGTDTQYF	TGTGCCAGCAGTTTAGCAATACCGGGACAGGGCACAGATACGCAGTATTTT	TRBD1	TRBV28	TRBJ2-3	NA